This entry describes one T cell receptor beta chain. This clone was found once. Which antigen it targets is not known. No clone much larger than this one lies a single base away; base qualities are absent. These data come from a study of cytomegalovirus exposure and HLA in healthy donors (dated by TCRdb to between 2016 and 2019). The study in broad terms: According to an earlier analysis of 450 to 650 of the donors, 150 million to 200 million T cells yielded 117 million unique TCR beta sequences and about 300 Gb of sequence data. Approximately 300 gigabases of sequencing data and around 80 million unique TCR sequences made up an early release that covered 500 to 650 HLA-typed donors. The genetic ancestry cluster associated with self-reported Caucasian donors included 81% of the 398 genotyped donors. The study was designed to test whether signatures of past pathogen exposure could be identified by cataloging public T cell receptors. The study used immunosequencing to profile the T cell repertoires of several hundred subjects and linked those repertoires to cytomegalovirus serostatus. In addition to the first cohort of 500 to 850 subjects, a separate validation cohort of 120 different subjects was used. To predict cytomegalovirus infection status, the study combined high-throughput TCR immunosequencing, statistical association of individual TCRs with disease status, and machine learning. To study patterns of TCR occurrence, a later analysis re-analyzed previously published TCR beta repertoires from 600 to 750 donors and added high-resolution HLA genotyping. The later analysis used no new phenotypic data to find candidate immune exposures, relying instead on TCR beta sequences and their occurrence across donors. To decide whether each TCR beta V gene segment behaved as functional or pseudogenic, an earlier analysis of several hundred of the donors relied on high-throughput TCR beta sequencing. Donor age, sex, ethnicity and CMV serostatus were compiled together with the repertoire data. In a later genetic analysis, genome-wide SNP genotypes for about three fifths of the 666 donors were used, and that subset was treated as a discovery cohort. All discovery cohort repertoires had been generated using a single sequencing platform. Both class I and class II loci were covered by HLA typing, at four-digit resolution. The number of donors typed differed by locus, with roughly 629-640 for A, B, C, DRB1 and DQB1, about 500 for DQA1, 600 to 610 for DPA1, and under 490 for DPB1. Roughly 5 DR-DQ haplotypes were treated as single units for association and clustering because of strong linkage in the cohort. On average, approximately 250,000 unique TCR beta nucleotide sequences were sequenced per donor among 350 to 400 genotyped donors of the cohort, with roughly 18% of those sequences being non-productive. Broader findings and caveats from the paper: A further reported finding was that TCR beta sequences accurately predicted the HLA-A and HLA-B alleles for most subjects in the first cohort. Assigning TCR associations to individual alleles was difficult when HLA alleles, especially DR and DQ, strongly co-occurred. Across donors, most TCR sequences were observed very rarely, whereas some public TCRs were present in many individuals. A cluster of highly shared sequence variants was judged likely to be a technical artifact of the sequencing pipeline. In a later analysis, several top co-occurrence clusters were reported to appear linked to parvovirus B19, influenza, CMV and Epstein-Barr virus. Presence/absence analyses assumed roughly uniform sequencing depth across donors, an assumption that may not hold. It was suggested by the authors that the approach could potentially be generalized to other disease states and immunological phenotypes. For the cohort, immune exposure information was limited to CMV serostatus. In vitro tests confirmed that a few of the cytomegalovirus-associated TCR beta chains recognize cytomegalovirus antigens. Linkage disequilibrium might explain the correlated functional status among segregating V segments, but an unknown experimental factor could not be ruled out. In an earlier analysis of approximately 590 of the donors, most TCR beta V segments appeared in productive rearrangements about 87% or about 30% of the time, broadly matching IMGT annotations. In a later analysis, the rate of TCR association differed among HLA loci, with DRB1 alleles having the most associated TCRs and HLA-C alleles having the fewest. In both the original and validation cohorts, the classifier was reported to diagnose cytomegalovirus status with high specificity and sensitivity. A later analysis associated 16,951 TCR beta sequences with specific HLA alleles at a false discovery rate of 0.05. Compared with the roughly 670-donor mean, donors in an Asian-associated ancestry cluster had fewer N-insertions in productive TCRs, according to a later genetic analysis. A total of 164 TCR beta chains were listed by the study as associated with cytomegalovirus. In a later analysis, HLA-associated TCR beta chains showed more clonal expansion and lower generation probabilities than non-associated chains that were equally common. In a later genetic analysis, a missense DCLRE1C variant was associated with V-gene and J-gene trimming of TCR beta chains, and the association was replicated in an independent cohort. Because some donors lacked HLA typing at each locus, the association tests relied only on the typed subset. Because the 87-base-pair reads could not distinguish some IMGT-functional V segments, including TRBV6-2 and TRBV6-3, those segments were excluded. Because counts were too low, approximately 18 rarely observed V segments, including chromosome 9 orphons, were excluded from the earlier analysis of 587 of the donors. A later analysis found that most CMV-associated TCR beta chains appeared HLA-restricted, with HLA associations seemingly driven largely by CMV exposure. This cohort had only TCR beta chains sequenced, and the lack of alpha or paired-chain data limited which features could be detected.

The receptor library was made with the immunoSEQ multiplex PCR assay. The multiplex PCR relied on a mix of 60 forward primers for TCR Vbeta segments and 13 reverse primers for TCR Jbeta segments. A multiplex PCR assay on genomic DNA amplified the CDR3 region of rearranged TCR beta genes. The amplified TCR beta libraries were sequenced on the Illumina HiSeq System as 87-base-pair reads. In the original analysis: Across the 670 or so repertoires, a later analysis counted approximately 75 million unique TCR beta chains, roughly 11 million of which were shared by at least two donors. Raw reads were error-corrected and collapsed into unique sequences with a nearest-neighbor algorithm that merged closely related sequences to remove PCR and sequencing errors. CDR3 sequences were aligned to IMGT reference sequences to assign V, D and J gene segments. Each retained sequence needed at least a six-nucleotide match to both a V gene segment and a J gene segment. A rearrangement counted as productive if the CDR3 had no stop codons and remained in frame with V and J, and every other rearrangement counted as non-productive. Following IMGT convention, CDR3 was defined as the stretch from the second conserved V-encoded cysteine to the conserved J-encoded phenylalanine. Sequences without an unambiguous match to a single V gene segment were excluded from the earlier analysis of approximately 560 of the donors. In an earlier analysis of several hundred of the donors, V segments were called functional above 56.7% productive rearrangements and were called segregating when the between-donor standard deviation exceeded 5%. A statistical classification framework was built to diagnose cytomegalovirus status from the catalog of TCR beta chain sequences. A later analysis assigned V and J genes by comparing TCR nucleotide sequences with IMGT/GENE-DB human TR gene sequences. The TCRdist pipeline was used in a later analysis to assign CDR3 sequences and most-parsimonious VDJ recombination scenarios. In a later analysis, each TCR beta chain was defined by its CDR3 amino acid sequence together with its V-gene family, and reads lacking a unique V-gene family were excluded. As a way to deal with suspected cross-contamination and a sequencing artifact, a later analysis dropped 450 to 700 nucleotide sequences that were highly shared and had low generation probability. A later analysis calculated a clonal expansion index for each public chain from normalized within-repertoire ranks of inferred template counts. In a later analysis, generation probabilities were computed using a VDJ recombination model fitted to out-of-frame rearrangements, and the results were checked against IGoR. In a later analysis, TCR-TCR, TCR-HLA and TCR-CMV co-occurrence was scored with hypergeometric tests, and a repertoire-size bias correction was applied to TCR pairs. False discovery rates were estimated in a later analysis by permuting HLA or CMV assignments 20 times. In a later analysis, co-occurring TCRs were grouped using DBSCAN, and TCRdist sequence similarity was added for clustering within HLA-allele-positive subsets. Repertoires with fewer than 30,000 or more than 120,000 public chains were left out of co-occurrence clustering, as were a handful of repertoires with anomalous nucleotide sharing. Held by TCRdb, this immuneACCESS table contains in-frame sequences only and omits some clones. Under half of the omission traces to an unresolved V gene where checked; the cause of the rest is unknown. V and J calls and clone size are given by that table; D and trimming were obtained from the DNA. A total of 37,000 or so clones appear in this sample, roughly 76% of them only once. The ten largest clones capture about a tenth of the sample.

In total, around 600 healthy bone marrow donors made up the cohort. All cohort members were sampled while nominally healthy, although unrecorded immune exposures were likely present. The donor tested CMV seronegative, placing the donor among the 352 seronegative members of the cohort. Every donor gave a peripheral blood sample, and the peripheral blood mononuclear cells from that sample were used for TCR beta sequencing. The Qiagen DNeasy Blood Extraction Kit was used to extract genomic DNA from the blood cell samples. The germline V gene specifies SGHTA as CDR1 and FQGNSA as CDR2. Spanning cysteine to phenylalanine, the CDR3 consists of 14 amino acids. Only the CDR3 portion is preserved as DNA: 42 bases, with reading frame beginning at the first base. The germline ends are 8 bases apart after V is trimmed by 3 bases and J by 0 bases.

What was sequenced was PBMCs. The clonotype originates from a woman aged 40 to 55 in good health and CMV-seronegative. The chain links TRBV7-2 with TRBJ1-1, with TRBD1 tentatively as D gene (6 bases match). CDR3 region: CASSLNRVNTEAFF. The nucleotides read TGTGCCAGCAGCTTGAACAGGGTGAACACTGAAGCTTTCTTT.